The 16 T cell receptor beta chains below all came from one sample that was sequenced in a study of cytotoxic CD8 clonotypes in ibrutinib-treated CLL. Using immunoSEQ multiplex PCR, the repertoire was profiled, and TCRdb retains in-frame clones only, with some absent. The data show around 30,000 clones, with 57% seen just once and approximately 5% held by the top ten. This specimen was PBMCs, taken before ibrutinib treatment. These receptors all stem from a human donor with chronic lymphocytic leukemia.

This clone was detected a few times. DNA for the CDR3: TGTGCCAGCAGTTTACAGGCGTTCAATCAGCCCCAGCATTTT. It yields the protein CASSLQAFNQPQHF. The chain uses TRBV27 and TRBJ1-5; no definite D call. This CDR3 spans 14 amino acids. In germline, CDR1 is MNHEY, CDR2 SMNVEV (reference sequence). Trimming took off 2 bases at V and 3 bases at J, with 8 bases between the two ends.

This clone was observed a handful of times. The chain employs TRBV6-5 and TRBJ1-2, with 7 positions matching TRBD1. The V gene's germline CDR1 is MNHEY and CDR2 SVGAGI. The ends lost 2 bases at V and 7 bases at J; junction bases unmatched: 13. CDR3 size: 16 residues. The CDR3 coding sequence is TGTGCCAGCAGTTACGTACAGACAGGGAAGAGGGGTGGCTACACCTTC. Translation: CASSYVQTGKRGGYTF.

A single count supports this clone. The chain is built from TRBV28 and TRBJ2-7; TRBD2 matches 8 bases. Losses at the gene ends were 6 bases for V and 3 bases for J; bases not matched to a gene: 7. The CDR3 sequence is 14 residues long. From germline, CDR1 is MDHEN and CDR2 SYDVKM. In DNA, the CDR3 is TGTGCCAGCAGGCCCGCTAGCGGGCTCTACGAGCAGTACTTC. Translated: CASRPASGLYEQYF.

V usage is TRBV5-1 and J usage is TRBJ2-7; no reliable D call. V lost 1 base to trimming and J lost 1 base, with 6 bases between them. The CDR3 loop spans 13 amino acids. CDR1 SGHRS and CDR2 YFSETQ come from the germline V gene. Here the CDR3 reads CASSLLLSYEQYF. The DNA for the CDR3 is TGCGCCAGCAGCTTGCTACTTTCCTACGAGCAGTACTTC.

This clone showed up just a few times. The V and J genes are TRBV27 and TRBJ1-2, with D possibly being TRBD1 (6 bases). Per germline, CDR1 MNHEY and CDR2 SMNVEV (reference sequence). V lost 5 bases and J 4 bases, leaving 20 bases between the germline ends. The CDR3 is 16 amino acids. The DNA for the CDR3 is TGTGCCAGCAGTCCCACTTCCCAAACAGGGAGCTATGGCTACACCTTC. This translates into CASSPTSQTGSYGYTF.

This rearrangement joins TRBV6-1 to TRBJ2-1, with 11 bases identical to TRBD2. The germline V gene has CDR1 MNHNS and CDR2 SASEGT. The CDR3 has 15 residues. V dropped 5 bases and J dropped 4; count of bases not matched to a gene: 4. CDR3 DNA sequence: TGTGCCAGCAGTCTTAGCGGGAGGGCTTACAATGAGCAGTTCTTC. Encoded protein: CASSLSGRAYNEQFF.

The gene calls are TRBV6-1 and TRBJ1-1; TRBD1 matches at 8 bases. The CDR3 covers 17 residues. The V gene's germline CDR1 is MNHNS and CDR2 SASEGT. The V and J ends lost 2 bases and 0 bases, in that order; junction bases with no gene match: 8. CDR3: CASSEWDRTTLNTEAFF. CDR3 DNA sequence: TGTGCCAGCAGTGAATGGGACAGGACAACATTGAACACTGAAGCTTTCTTT.

V usage is TRBV18 and J usage is TRBJ2-3; no firm D call. Trimming took off 5 bases at V and 4 bases at J, with 19 bases between the two ends. The germline CDR1 and CDR2 sequences are KGHSH and LQKENI. CDR3 length: 16 amino acids. Here the CDR3 DNA reads TGTGCCAGCTCAAGAGAGCTAGATATCAACTCAGATACGCAGTATTTT. The encoded protein is CASSRELDINSDTQYF.

V usage is TRBV18 and J usage is TRBJ2-7; D is ambiguous. The germline CDR1 and CDR2 sequences are KGHSH and LQKENI. Trimming removed 3 bases from V and 2 bases from J, with 11 bases in between. The CDR3 length is 14 residues. CDR3 nucleotide sequence: TGTGCCAGCTCACCCAGCTTGGGAACCTACGAGCAGTACTTC. Its protein product is CASSPSLGTYEQYF.

This clone has just a few counts. The chain carries TRBV5-4 and TRBJ2-7, with TRBD1 matching over 10 bases. Looked up from germline, CDR1 is SGHNT and CDR2 is YYREEE (reference sequence). Germline trimming cut 4 bases from V and 0 bases from J; bases unmatched to any gene: 7. The CDR3 spans 16 residues. CDR3 loop: CASSVGTGAISYEQYF. For the CDR3, the DNA is TGTGCCAGCAGCGTGGGGACAGGGGCCATCTCCTACGAGCAGTACTTC.

The gene calls are TRBV19 and TRBJ2-1, with D possibly TRBD2 on 5 matching bases. The V and J ends lost 6 bases and 0 bases respectively, with 12 bases between them. Germline CDR1 reads LNHDA; CDR2 reads SQIVND (reference sequence). The CDR3 sequence is 15 residues long. Here the CDR3 DNA reads TGTGCCAGTAGGAGAAGCGGCTACTCCTACAATGAGCAGTTCTTC. The encoded protein is CASRRSGYSYNEQFF.

The chain joins TRBV7-2 to TRBJ2-3; TRBD1 aligns across 7 bases. With 1 base clipped from V and 4 bases from J, the junction kept 5 bases outside the gene matches. This CDR3 is built from 15 residues. CDR1 is SGHTA, CDR2 FQGNSA, per germline. CDR3 coding DNA: TGTGCCAGCAGCTTAGTAGGACAGGATTCAGATACGCAGTATTTT. Residues: CASSLVGQDSDTQYF. Full variable domain (missing parts from reference TRBV7-2 and TRBJ2-3): GAGVSQSPSNKVTEKGKDVELRCDPISGHTALYWYRQSLGQGLEFLIYFQGNSAPDKSGLPSDRFSAERTGGSVSTLTIQRTQQEDSAVYLCASSLVGQDSDTQYFGPGTRLTVL.

The chain combines TRBV19 with TRBJ1-4; D is unclear. Germline lookup yields CDR1 LNHDA and CDR2 SQIVND (reference sequence). The V and J ends lost 3 bases and 0 bases respectively, with 5 bases between them. There are 14 residues in the CDR3. The CDR3 bases are TGTGCCAGTAGTATCCGGGCAACTAATGAAAAACTGTTTTTT. Its translation is CASSIRATNEKLFF.

The rearrangement joins TRBV6-6 to TRBJ1-1; the match to TRBD1 covers 8 bases. This CDR3 comprises 14 residues. The germline V gene encodes CDR1 MNHNY and CDR2 SVGAGI (reference sequence). J was trimmed by 7 bases and V by 2 bases; bases with no gene match: 6. In nucleotides, the CDR3 is TGTGCCAGCAGTTACAGGCAGGGGGCGGGTGAAGCTTTCTTT. This sequence encodes CASSYRQGAGEAFF.

V gene TRBV10-2 combines with J gene TRBJ1-1; no definite D call. Trimming took off 0 bases at V and 0 bases at J, with 14 bases between the two ends. The CDR3 has 17 amino acids. Germline values: CDR1 WSHSY, CDR2 SAAADI. CDR3 region: CASSESQGFSMNTEAFF. In DNA form, the CDR3 reads TGCGCCAGCAGTGAGTCACAAGGATTTTCCATGAACACTGAAGCTTTCTTT.

This chain links TRBV7-9 with TRBJ1-4; D is uncertain. The length of the CDR3 is 16 residues. The V and J ends lost 5 bases and 8 bases respectively, with 21 bases between them. The germline V gene encodes CDR1 SEHNR and CDR2 FQNEAQ (reference sequence). CDR3 DNA sequence: TGTGCCAGCAGCCCACGCCTGGAGGGAGAATGGGAAAAACTGTTTTTT. Translated: CASSPRLEGEWEKLFF.